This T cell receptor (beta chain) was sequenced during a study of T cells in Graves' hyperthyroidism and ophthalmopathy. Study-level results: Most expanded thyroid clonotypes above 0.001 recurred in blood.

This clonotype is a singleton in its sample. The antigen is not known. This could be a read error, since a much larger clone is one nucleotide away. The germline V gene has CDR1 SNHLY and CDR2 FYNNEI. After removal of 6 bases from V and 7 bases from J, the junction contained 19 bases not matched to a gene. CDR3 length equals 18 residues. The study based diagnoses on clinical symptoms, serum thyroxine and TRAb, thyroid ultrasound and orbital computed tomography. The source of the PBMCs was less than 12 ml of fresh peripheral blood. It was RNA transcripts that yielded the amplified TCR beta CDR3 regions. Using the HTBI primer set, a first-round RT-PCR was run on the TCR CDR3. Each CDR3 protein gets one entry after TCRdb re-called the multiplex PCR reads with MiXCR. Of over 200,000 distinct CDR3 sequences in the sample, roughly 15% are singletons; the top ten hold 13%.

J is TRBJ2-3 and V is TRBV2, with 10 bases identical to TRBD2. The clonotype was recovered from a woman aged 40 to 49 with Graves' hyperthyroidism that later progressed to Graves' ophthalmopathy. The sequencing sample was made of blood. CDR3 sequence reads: CASRGKSGRVRGTYTQYF. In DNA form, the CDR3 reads TGTGCCAGCAGGGGAAAGAGCGGGAGGGTGAGGGGGACATATACGCAGTATTTT.